Listed below are T cell receptor beta chains from one sample, sequenced in a study of glioma-infiltrating T cells after dendritic cell vaccination. Sequencing was performed with immunoSEQ multiplex PCR; in TCRdb, only in-frame clones are kept and a portion is missing. The profile shows about 32,000 clones, roughly nine tenths of them singletons. The source was blood, collected before dendritic cell vaccination. Source of these receptors: a human donor with glioblastoma. Each CDR3 is given with its conserved first and last residue. D genes are given only for firm matches. For some rows the clone size is stated as once, few or many, or as a class when expanded; others skip it.

>TRBJ1-2|TRBD1|TRBV7-9|NA
TGTGCCAGCAGCTTAGGTACAGGGGCCAACTATGGCTACACCTTC
CASSLGTGANYGYTF
>TRBJ1-4|TRBD1|TRBV5-1|NA
TGCGCCAGCAGCCCAGACAGGGAGGAAGAAAAACTGTTTTTT
CASSPDREEEKLFF
>TRBJ1-2|TRBD1|TRBV7-9|once
TGTGCCAGCAGCTTCAAGTCGGGACAGGGCCCAGCTAACTATGGCTACACCTTC
CASSFKSGQGPANYGYTF
>TRBJ2-7|TRBD1|TRBV6-5|NA
TGTGCCAGCAGTTACCGAGGACAGGGCTACGAGCAGTACTTC
CASSYRGQGYEQYF
>TRBJ2-7|TRBD2|TRBV6-1|NA
TGTGCCAGCAGTCTAACAGGGACTAGCGAGCAGTACTTC
CASSLTGTSEQYF
>TRBJ2-1|NA|TRBV6-7|NA
TGTGCCAGCAGAACAGGGAACTCCTACAATGAGCAGTTCTTC
CASRTGNSYNEQFF
>TRBJ1-4|TRBD1|TRBV6-5|NA
TGTGCCAGCAGCGTCGTTGGGACAGGGGTGGAAAAACTGTTTTTT
CASSVVGTGVEKLFF
>TRBJ2-5|NA|TRBV5-1|NA
TGCGCCAGCAGCCCGGGTACTGGGGCGGAGACCCAGTACTTC
CASSPGTGAETQYF
>TRBJ2-2|TRBD1|TRBV5-1|NA
TGCGCCAGCAGCTTGGTGGGACAGGGGCTTCCCGGGGAGCTGTTTTTT
CASSLVGQGLPGELFF
>TRBJ1-5|TRBD1|TRBV4-1|NA
TGCGCCAGCAGCCGAAGCTGGGACAGGGGGCATGTTCAGCCCCAGCATTTT
CASSRSWDRGHVQPQHF
>TRBJ2-7|TRBD1|TRBV5-1|NA
TGCGCCAGCAGCTTCCTCCCTTTGGGACAGGGGGCCCGGGAGCAGTACTTC
CASSFLPLGQGAREQYF
>TRBJ2-5|TRBD2|TRBV30|NA
TGTGCCTGGAGTATCGGACTAGCAGTTCAAGAGACCCAGTACTTC
CAWSIGLAVQETQYF
>TRBJ1-2|NA|TRBV5-8|NA
TGTGCCAGCAGCATTAACAGGGAGAATTTCTATGGCTACACCTTC
CASSINRENFYGYTF
>TRBJ2-2|NA|TRBV9|NA
TGTGCCAGCAGCCTAAGAGGGGGGGGCTCGACGGGGGAGCTGTTTTTT
CASSLRGGGSTGELFF
>TRBJ2-5|NA|TRBV5-4|NA
TGTGCCAGCAGCTCTAGGCAAGAGACCCAGTACTTC
CASSSRQETQYF
>TRBJ1-2|NA|TRBV4-1|NA
TGCGCCAGCAGCCCAAGTGGCAGGGAGGATGGCTACACCTTC
CASSPSGREDGYTF
>TRBJ1-2|NA|TRBV6-5|NA
TGTGCCAGCAGTGTCTTCGACAGGAACTATGGCTACACCTTC
CASSVFDRNYGYTF
>TRBJ1-2|NA|TRBV2|NA
TGTGCCAGCAGTGCAGGCCAGAACGCAATATACTATGGCTACACCTTC
CASSAGQNAIYYGYTF
>TRBJ2-7|NA|TRBV19|NA
TGTGCCAGTAGTATAGGGAGATCCTACGAGCAGTACTTC
CASSIGRSYEQYF
>TRBJ1-1|NA|TRBV10-2|NA
TGCGCCAGCAGTGGGCCAGGTAAGACAGGATGGAACACTGAAGCTTTCTTT
CASSGPGKTGWNTEAFF
>TRBJ2-1|NA|TRBV4-2|NA
TGTGCCAGCAGCCAAGACAGGGCTCGGGAGCAGTTCTTC
CASSQDRAREQFF
>TRBJ2-1|TRBD1|TRBV13|NA
TGTGCCAGCAGCTTTACAGGGGTTTTGGATGAGCAGTTCTTC
CASSFTGVLDEQFF
>TRBJ2-7|TRBD1|TRBV5-4|NA
TGTGCCAGCAGCTTGGTATCAAACGGACAGGGGGGATCCTACGAGCAGTACTTC
CASSLVSNGQGGSYEQYF
>TRBJ1-1|NA|TRBV19|NA
TGTGCCAGTAGTATTGCGGGGACTGAAGACACTGAAGCTTTCTTT
CASSIAGTEDTEAFF
>TRBJ2-2|NA|TRBV2|NA
TGTGCCAGCAGTGAGGAGGGAGGCTACACCGGGGAGCTGTTTTTT
CASSEEGGYTGELFF
>TRBJ1-6|TRBD1|TRBV30|NA
TGTGCCTGGACCCCCGGGACAGAAAGATCACCCCTCCACTTT
CAWTPGTERSPLHF
>TRBJ2-7|NA|TRBV14|NA
TGTGCCAGCAGCCAAGATAACGAACGCGGTGGTGCCTACGAGCAGTACTTC
CASSQDNERGGAYEQYF
>TRBJ1-5|NA|TRBV30|NA
TGTGCCTGGAGTCCCCGAGGTTATAGCAATCAGCCCCAGCATTTT
CAWSPRGYSNQPQHF
>TRBJ1-4|NA|TRBV6-1|few
TGTGCCAGCAGTAAGGGGTGGGCTAATGAAAAACTGTTTTTT
CASSKGWANEKLFF
>TRBJ2-6|NA|TRBV27|NA
TGTGCCAGCAGTAGCGGCCGCCTCTCTGGGGCCAACGTCCTGACTTTC
CASSSGRLSGANVLTF
>TRBJ2-5|TRBD1|TRBV5-1|NA
TGCGCCAGCAGCCCTACAGGGGGTGCAAGAGGAGAGACCCAGTACTTC
CASSPTGGARGETQYF
>TRBJ2-7|TRBD1|TRBV13|NA
TGTGCCAGCAGCCTTAGCCCGGGACAGGGGACCTACGAGCAGTACTTC
CASSLSPGQGTYEQYF
>TRBJ1-1|NA|TRBV2|NA
TGTGCCAGCAGTGGAGGGGGTGAAGCTTTCTTT
CASSGGGEAFF
>TRBJ2-1|TRBD2|TRBV27|NA
TGTGCCAGCAGTTTCCTTAGGCGGGGGAGCTCCTACAATGAGCAGTTCTTC
CASSFLRRGSSYNEQFF